This entry features one T cell receptor beta chain sequence. The CDR3 extends over 16 amino acids. Germline V gene lookup returns CDR1 KGHSH and CDR2 LQKENI. The germline V and J ends were trimmed by 2 bases and 1 base, with 14 bases remaining between them. This specimen belongs to a study of blood T cell repertoires in COVID-19. TCRdb's table, derived via immunoSEQ multiplex PCR, lists solely in-frame clones and lacks some. The sample shows about 99,000 clones, roughly 76% of them seen only once. The V gene is TRBV18, the J gene TRBJ1-2, with D tentatively TRBD1 (5 bases). Specimen: peripheral blood. This sequence was found in a man aged 80 or over with COVID-19, enrolled during active disease. CDR3 bases: TGTGCCAGCTCACCAGGAGGGGCACGGAGTAACTATGGCTACACCTTC. Encoded protein: CASSPGGARSNYGYTF.